Sequencing of this T cell receptor beta chain was carried out in a study of cytotoxic CD8 clonotypes in ibrutinib-treated CLL (TCRdb year 2021). For the study in its entirety: The cohort had 11 to 12 relapsed/refractory and approximately 14 treatment-naive patients; some 17 were IGHV unmutated. Partial responses were observed in roughly 24 patients and complete responses in 2; after a median follow-up of roughly 62 months, remission was maintained in 15 or so patients and progression was observed in approximately 12. Response samples were obtained after a median of around eleven months of treatment, with a range of roughly 6 to 40 months. Samples averaged approximately 260,000 productive templates and approximately 100,000 productive rearrangements. Of the roughly 86 people in the trial, 26 had longitudinal samples available. Cryopreserved peripheral blood mononuclear cells were obtained before treatment, at response, and at either sustained remission or disease progression. Patients were still on ibrutinib when every remission and progressive disease sample was collected. What the work shows at the level of the full study, not this receptor alone: At baseline, clonality was higher than in age-matched healthy donors and showed a strong correlation with circulating CD8+ T-cell counts. Clonality increased at ibrutinib response, stayed stable in sustained remission, and fell back toward baseline at progression. Public clonotypes were found to be uncommon and were observed to contract or remain stable during treatment; the increase in clonality was shown to reflect expansion of private clonotypes at ibrutinib response. Sampling times were not matched between patients in sustained remission and patients whose disease was progressing, and lymph node repertoires were not examined.

On a MiSeq, deep resolution sequencing aimed for a depth between 1 in 1 million and 1 in 200,000 T cells, with each clonotype covered approximately 10x on average. The immunoSEQ hsTCRB Kit was used to generate the TCR beta libraries. Per the original workflow: The data were analyzed with ImmunoSEQ Analyzer and ImmunoSEQ Data Assistant, and V, D and J gene assignments followed IMGT definitions. Clonality, which ranges from 0 to 1, was calculated as one minus the normalized Shannon entropy of productive rearrangement frequencies. Only overrepresented clonotypes making up at least 0.05% of the repertoire of each patient were included in the public clonotype analysis. Repertoires from about a dozen age-matched healthy donors in immuneACCESS were used as clonality controls. In its TCRdb copy, this immuneACCESS table keeps in-frame sequences only and misses some clones. Where compared with another copy, unresolved V genes explain less than half of these, and the others have no known cause. The D gene and trimming were derived from the DNA, and the V and J assignments and clone size from that table. For this sample there are 300,000 or so clones; roughly two thirds appear just once. The top ten hold roughly 6.7% of the sample.

Concerning this clone: There is no known antigen for this receptor. No base-level quality is on record; no much larger clone is a single base apart.

For TCR beta library preparation, about 2 micrograms of genomic DNA were extracted from the cryopreserved PBMCs. Longitudinal blood samples from CLL patients on ibrutinib monotherapy were analyzed using high-throughput TCR beta sequencing. The patients took part in an open-label, single-center phase 2 trial of ibrutinib monotherapy. The source of this sequence is a human donor with chronic lymphocytic leukemia. Sample: PBMCs, taken after 36 months of ibrutinib treatment.

The CDR3: CASSKTYEPAEDLETQYF. In nucleotide form, the sequence is TGTGCCAGCAGCAAAACATATGAGCCGGCGGAGGATCTAGAGACCCAGTACTTC. The chain uses TRBV7-9 and TRBJ2-5; the D region possibly corresponds to TRBD2 (5 bases align). CDR3 length: 18 amino acids, cysteine to phenylalanine. The DNA shown is the 54-base CDR3, in frame from base 1. The V and J ends are trimmed by 5 bases and 4 bases, leaving 26 bases between them. From the germline V gene (reference sequence), CDR1 is SEHNR and CDR2 is FQNEAQ.